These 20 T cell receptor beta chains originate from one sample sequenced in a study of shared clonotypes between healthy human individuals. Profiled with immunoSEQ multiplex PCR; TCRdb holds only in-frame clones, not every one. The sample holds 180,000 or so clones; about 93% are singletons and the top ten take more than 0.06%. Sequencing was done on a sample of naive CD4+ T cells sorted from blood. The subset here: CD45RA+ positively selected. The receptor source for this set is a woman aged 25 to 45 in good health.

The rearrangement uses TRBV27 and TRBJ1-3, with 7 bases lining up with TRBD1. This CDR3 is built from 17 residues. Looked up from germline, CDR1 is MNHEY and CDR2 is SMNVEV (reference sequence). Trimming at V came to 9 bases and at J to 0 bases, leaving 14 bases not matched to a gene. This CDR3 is CARNRGLRLNSGNTIYF. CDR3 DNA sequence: TGTGCCAGAAACAGGGGCCTTCGCCTAAACTCTGGAAACACCATATATTTT.

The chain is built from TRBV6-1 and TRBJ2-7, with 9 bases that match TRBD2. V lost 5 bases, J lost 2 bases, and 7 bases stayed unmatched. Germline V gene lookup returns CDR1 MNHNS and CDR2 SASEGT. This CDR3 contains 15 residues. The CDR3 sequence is CASSIRLAVAYEQYF. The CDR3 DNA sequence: TGTGCCAGCAGTATAAGACTAGCGGTAGCCTACGAGCAGTACTTC.

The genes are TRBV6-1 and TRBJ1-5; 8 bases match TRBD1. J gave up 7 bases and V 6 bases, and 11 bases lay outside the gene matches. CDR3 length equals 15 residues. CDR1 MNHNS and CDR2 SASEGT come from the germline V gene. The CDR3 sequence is CASRHRQGTFQPQHF. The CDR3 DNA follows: TGTGCCAGCAGACACAGACAGGGGACTTTCCAGCCCCAGCATTTT.

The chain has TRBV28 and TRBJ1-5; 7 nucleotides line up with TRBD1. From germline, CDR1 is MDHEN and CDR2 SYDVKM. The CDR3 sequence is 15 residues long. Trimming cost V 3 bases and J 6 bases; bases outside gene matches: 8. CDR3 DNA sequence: TGTGCCAGCAGTTTGGCAGGGGGAGAGGGTCAGCCCCAGCATTTT. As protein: CASSLAGGEGQPQHF.

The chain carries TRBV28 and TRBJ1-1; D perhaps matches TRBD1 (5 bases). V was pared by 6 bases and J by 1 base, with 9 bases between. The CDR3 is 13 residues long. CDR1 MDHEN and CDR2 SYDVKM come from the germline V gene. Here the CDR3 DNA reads TGTGCCAGCAGGGACATGAAGAACACTGAAGCTTTCTTT. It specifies CASRDMKNTEAFF.

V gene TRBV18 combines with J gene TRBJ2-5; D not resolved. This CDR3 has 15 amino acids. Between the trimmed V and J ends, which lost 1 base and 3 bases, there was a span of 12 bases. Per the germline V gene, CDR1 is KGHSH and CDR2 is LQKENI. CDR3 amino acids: CASSPLGQLKETQYF. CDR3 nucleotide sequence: TGTGCCAGCTCACCACTCGGGCAGCTTAAAGAGACCCAGTACTTC.

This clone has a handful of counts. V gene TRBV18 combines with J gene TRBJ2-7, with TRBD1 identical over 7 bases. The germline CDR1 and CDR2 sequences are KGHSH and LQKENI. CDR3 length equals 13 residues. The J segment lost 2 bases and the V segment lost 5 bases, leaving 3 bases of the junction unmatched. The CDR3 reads CASSSDRAYEQYF. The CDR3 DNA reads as TGTGCCAGCTCATCCGACAGGGCCTACGAGCAGTACTTC.

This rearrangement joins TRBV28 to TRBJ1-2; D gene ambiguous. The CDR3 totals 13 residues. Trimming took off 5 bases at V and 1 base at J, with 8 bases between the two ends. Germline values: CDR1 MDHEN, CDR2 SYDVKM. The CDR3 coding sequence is TGTGCCAGCAGTCAACAGCTTAACTATGGCTACACCTTC. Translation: CASSQQLNYGYTF.

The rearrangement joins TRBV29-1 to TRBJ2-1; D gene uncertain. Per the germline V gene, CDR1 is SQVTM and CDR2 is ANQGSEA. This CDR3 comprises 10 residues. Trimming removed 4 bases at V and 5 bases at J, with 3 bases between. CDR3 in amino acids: CSVVHNEQFF. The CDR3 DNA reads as TGCAGCGTTGTCCACAATGAGCAGTTCTTC.

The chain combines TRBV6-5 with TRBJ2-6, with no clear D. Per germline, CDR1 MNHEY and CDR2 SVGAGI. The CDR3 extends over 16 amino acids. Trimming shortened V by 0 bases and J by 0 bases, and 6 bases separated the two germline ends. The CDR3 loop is CASSYSQNSGANVLTF. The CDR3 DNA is TGTGCCAGCAGTTACTCACAAAACTCTGGGGCCAACGTCCTGACTTTC.

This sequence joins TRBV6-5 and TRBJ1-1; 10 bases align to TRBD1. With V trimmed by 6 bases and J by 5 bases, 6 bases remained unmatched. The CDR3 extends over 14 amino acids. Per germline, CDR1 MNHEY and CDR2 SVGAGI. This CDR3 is CASRATGGRTEAFF. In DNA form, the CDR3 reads TGTGCCAGCAGAGCGACAGGGGGCCGAACTGAAGCTTTCTTT.

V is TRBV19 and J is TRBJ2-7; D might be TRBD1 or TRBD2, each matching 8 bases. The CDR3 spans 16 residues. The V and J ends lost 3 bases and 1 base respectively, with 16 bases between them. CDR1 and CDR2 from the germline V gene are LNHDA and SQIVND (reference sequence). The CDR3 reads CASSIRSGTGSYEQYF. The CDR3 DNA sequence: TGTGCCAGTAGTATCCGTAGCGGGACAGGTTCCTACGAGCAGTACTTC.

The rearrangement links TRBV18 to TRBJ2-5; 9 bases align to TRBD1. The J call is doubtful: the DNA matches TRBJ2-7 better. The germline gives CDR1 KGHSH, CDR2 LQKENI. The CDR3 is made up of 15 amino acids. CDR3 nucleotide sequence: TGTGCCAGCTCATCCTCCGGGACAGGGACCTACGAGCAGTACTTC. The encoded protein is CASSSSGTGTYEQYF.

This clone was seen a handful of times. The CDR3 DNA is TGCAGCGTTGGGAAGAGGTTGAACTACGAGCAGTACTTC. Amino acids: CSVGKRLNYEQYF. The chain links TRBV29-1 to TRBJ2-7, with unresolved D. The V end lost 4 bases, the J end lost 3 bases, and 13 bases lay between the germline ends. Germline-derived CDR1 and CDR2 are SQVTM and ANQGSEA. This CDR3 region has 13 residues.

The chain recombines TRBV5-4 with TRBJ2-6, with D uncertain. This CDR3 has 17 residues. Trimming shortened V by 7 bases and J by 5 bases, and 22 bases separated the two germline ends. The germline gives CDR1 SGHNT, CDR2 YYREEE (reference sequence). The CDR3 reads CASLQCVPQSRANVLTF. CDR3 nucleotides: TGTGCCAGCTTGCAGTGCGTACCACAAAGTCGGGCCAACGTCCTGACTTTC.

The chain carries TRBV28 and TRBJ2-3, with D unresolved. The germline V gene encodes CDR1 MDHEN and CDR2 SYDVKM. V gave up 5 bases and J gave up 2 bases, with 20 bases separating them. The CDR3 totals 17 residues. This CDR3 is CASSPPRYTTNTDTQYF. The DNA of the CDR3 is TGTGCCAGCAGTCCTCCCCGGTACACCACAAACACAGATACGCAGTATTTT.

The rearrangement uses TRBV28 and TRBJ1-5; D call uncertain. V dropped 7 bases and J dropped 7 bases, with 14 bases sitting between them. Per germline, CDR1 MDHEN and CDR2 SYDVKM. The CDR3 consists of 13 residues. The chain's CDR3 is CASTMRERQPQHF. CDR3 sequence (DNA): TGTGCCAGCACAATGAGAGAGCGGCAGCCCCAGCATTTT.

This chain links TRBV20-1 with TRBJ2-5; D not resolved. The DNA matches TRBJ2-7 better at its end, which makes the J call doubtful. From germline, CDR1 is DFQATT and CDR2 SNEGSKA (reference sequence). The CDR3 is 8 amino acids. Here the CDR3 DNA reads TGCCCCAGACCCGAGCAGTACTTC. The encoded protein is CPRPEQYF.

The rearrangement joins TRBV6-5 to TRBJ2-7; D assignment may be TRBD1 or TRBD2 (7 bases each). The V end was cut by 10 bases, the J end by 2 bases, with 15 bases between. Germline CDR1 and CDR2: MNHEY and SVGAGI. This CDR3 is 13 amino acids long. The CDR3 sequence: CATGGTATYEQYF. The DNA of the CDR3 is TGTGCCACCGGGGGGACAGCTACCTACGAGCAGTACTTC.

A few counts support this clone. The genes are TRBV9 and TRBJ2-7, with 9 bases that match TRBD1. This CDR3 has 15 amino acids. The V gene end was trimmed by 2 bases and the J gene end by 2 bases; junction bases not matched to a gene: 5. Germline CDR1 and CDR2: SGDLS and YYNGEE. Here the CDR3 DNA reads TGTGCCAGCAGCGTGGGACAGGGAGGCGCCTACGAGCAGTACTTC. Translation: CASSVGQGGAYEQYF. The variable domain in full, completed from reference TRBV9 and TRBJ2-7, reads DSGVTQTPKHLITATGQRVTLRCSPRSGDLSVYWYQQSLDQGLQFLIQYYNGEERAKGNILERFSAQQFPDLHSELNLSSLELGDSALYFCASSVGQGGAYEQYFGPGTRLTVT.